This T cell receptor beta chain was documented in a study of T cell repertoires in cytomegalovirus infection. The wider study: Through public TCR beta signatures, both CMV infection and matching HLA type were indicated. Whole-study results and caveats: Carriers of CMV and the relevant HLA type were discriminated by public TCR beta frequency.

MiXCR, run by TCRdb on the reads, gives a single entry per CDR3 protein. This sample has some 700,000 distinct CDR3 sequences, with 35% to 45% found just once. In the case of this clonotype: Its antigen is not identified.

The CDR3 sequence is 15 residues long. V shed 5 bases and J 0 bases; nucleotides not matched to a gene: 4. Germline-derived CDR1 and CDR2 are SEHNR and FQNEAQ (reference sequence). This rearrangement joins TRBV7-9 to TRBJ2-1, with 7 nucleotides matching TRBD2. Sequencing was done on a sample of PBMCs. The TCR sequence derives from a human donor in good health (CMV status not recorded). Some clones in this sample may be carry-over from other donors' samples. In DNA, the CDR3 is TGTGCCAGCAGCGCTAGCGGCCTCTCCTACAATGAGCAGTTCTTC. It codes for CASSASGLSYNEQFF.